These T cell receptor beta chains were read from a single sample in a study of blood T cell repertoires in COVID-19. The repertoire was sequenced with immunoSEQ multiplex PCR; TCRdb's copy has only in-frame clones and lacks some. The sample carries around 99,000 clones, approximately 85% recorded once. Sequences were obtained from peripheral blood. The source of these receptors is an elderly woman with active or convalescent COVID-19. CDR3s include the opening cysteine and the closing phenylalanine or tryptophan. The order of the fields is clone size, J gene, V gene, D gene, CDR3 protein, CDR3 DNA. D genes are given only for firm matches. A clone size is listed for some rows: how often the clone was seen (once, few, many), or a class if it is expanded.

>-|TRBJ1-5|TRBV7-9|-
CASSFHSVNQPQHF
TGTGCCAGCAGCTTTCATTCGGTCAATCAGCCCCAGCATTTT
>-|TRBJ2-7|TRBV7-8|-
CASSLQGEQYF
TGTGCCAGCAGCTTACAGGGAGAGCAGTACTTC
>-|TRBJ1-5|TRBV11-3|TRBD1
CASSPRQGDRNQPQHF
TGTGCCAGCAGCCCTCGACAGGGTGATCGAAATCAGCCCCAGCATTTT
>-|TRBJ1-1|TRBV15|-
CATSRDGGAVMNTEAFF
TGTGCCACCAGCAGAGACGGGGGGGCTGTGATGAACACTGAAGCTTTCTTT
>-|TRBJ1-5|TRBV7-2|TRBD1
CASSSGQAENQPQHF
TGTGCCAGCAGCTCGGGACAGGCTGAAAATCAGCCCCAGCATTTT
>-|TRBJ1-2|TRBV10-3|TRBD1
CAISPQGVGCTF
TGTGCCATCAGTCCACAGGGGGTCGGGTGCACCTTC
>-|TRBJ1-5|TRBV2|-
CASSGLGPGQPQHF
TGTGCCAGCAGTGGCCTGGGGCCTGGCCAGCCCCAGCATTTT
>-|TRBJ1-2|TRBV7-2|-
CASSLGGLRGYTF
TGTGCCAGCAGCTTGGGGGGATTAAGAGGCTACACCTTC
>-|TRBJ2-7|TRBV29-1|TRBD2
CSVAREAAIYEQYF
TGCAGCGTCGCGCGGGAGGCCGCCATCTACGAGCAGTACTTC
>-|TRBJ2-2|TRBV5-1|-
CASSLDGGTGELFF
TGTGCCAGCAGCTTGGACGGGGGTACCGGGGAGCTGTTTTTT
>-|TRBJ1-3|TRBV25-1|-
CASSRPETATIYF
TGTGCCAGCAGTAGGCCAGAAACAGCCACCATATATTTT
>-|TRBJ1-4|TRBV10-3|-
CAIGDGVRSSTNEKLFF
TGTGCCATCGGAGACGGGGTACGGAGTTCAACTAATGAAAAACTGTTTTTT
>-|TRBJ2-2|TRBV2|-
CASSRDSRTGELFF
TGTGCCAGCAGTCGGGACTCCCGAACCGGGGAGCTGTTTTTT
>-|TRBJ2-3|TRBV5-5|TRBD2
CASSSGLAESTDTQYF
TGTGCCAGCAGCTCGGGACTAGCGGAGAGCACAGATACGCAGTATTTT
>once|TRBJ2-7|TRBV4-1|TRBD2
CASSHKLAGGYYEQYF
TGCGCCAGCAGCCATAAACTAGCGGGAGGGTACTACGAGCAGTACTTC
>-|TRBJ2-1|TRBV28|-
CASSLRPVYNEQFF
TGTGCCAGCAGTTTACGCCCGGTATACAATGAGCAGTTCTTC
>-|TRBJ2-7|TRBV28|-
CASSRAGTATYEQYF
TGTGCCAGCAGTAGGGCGGGGACAGCAACCTACGAGCAGTACTTC
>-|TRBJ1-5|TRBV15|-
CATSRPGARGQPQHF
TGTGCCACCAGCAGACCAGGGGCCCGGGGTCAGCCCCAGCATTTT
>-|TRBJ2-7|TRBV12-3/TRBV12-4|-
CASSLTGTYEQYF
TGTGCCAGCAGCCTGACGGGTACCTACGAGCAGTACTTC
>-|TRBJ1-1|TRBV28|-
CASRRRDEAFF
TGTGCCAGCAGACGCAGGGATGAAGCTTTCTTT
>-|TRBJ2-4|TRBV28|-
CASSFEGASKNIQYF
TGTGCCAGCAGTTTCGAGGGAGCCTCCAAAAACATTCAGTACTTC
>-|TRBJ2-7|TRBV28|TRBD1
CASSLTGGLYEQYF
TGTGCCAGCAGTTTAACAGGGGGTCTATACGAGCAGTACTTC
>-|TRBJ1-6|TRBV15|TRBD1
CATKRTGQNSPLHF
TGTGCCACCAAGAGGACAGGGCAGAATTCACCCCTCCACTTT
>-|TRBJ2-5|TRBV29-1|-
CSVVGKGETQYF
TGCAGCGTTGTGGGGAAGGGGGAGACCCAGTACTTC
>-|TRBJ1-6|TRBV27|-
CASSPSLRQLNSPLHF
TGTGCCAGCAGTCCATCCTTAAGACAGCTTAATTCACCCCTCCACTTT
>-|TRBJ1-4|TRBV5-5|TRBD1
CASSSGQVLEKLFF
TGTGCCAGCAGCTCGGGACAGGTTTTGGAGAAACTGTTTTTT
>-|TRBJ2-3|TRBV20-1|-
CSALDSPRRYF
TGCAGTGCTTTGGACTCGCCCCGTCGGTATTTT
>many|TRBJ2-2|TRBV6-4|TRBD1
CASSRFGTGANTGELFF
TGTGCCAGCAGTCGGTTCGGGACAGGGGCGAACACCGGGGAGCTGTTTTTT
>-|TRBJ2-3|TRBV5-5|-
CASSLAWAVGTDTQYF
TGTGCCAGCAGCTTGGCCTGGGCAGTAGGTACAGATACGCAGTATTTT
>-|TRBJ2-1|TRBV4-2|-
CASSLGLGHNEQFF
TGTGCCAGCAGCCTGGGCCTGGGCCACAATGAGCAGTTCTTC
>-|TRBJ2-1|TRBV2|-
CASSEQGPSNEQFF
TGTGCCAGCAGTGAACAGGGGCCGAGCAATGAGCAGTTCTTC